This T cell receptor beta chain derives from a study of T cell repertoires in cytomegalovirus infection. Study-wide points: HLA-C-restricted CMV clonotypes gave the most frequent clonotype in two of eight donors. Cumulative frequency of public TCR beta families picked out carriers of CMV plus the relevant HLA.

This clonotype was seen a few times. Its antigen is undetermined. TCRdb re-called the reads through MiXCR, storing one row per CDR3 protein. The sample lists around 550,000 distinct CDR3 sequences; more than 25% were seen once. V was cut by 0 bases and J by 2 bases, with 11 bases left in between. This CDR3 spans 16 amino acids. Germline CDR1 is MGHRA and CDR2 is YSYEKL. The source is a human donor in good health (CMV status not recorded). Some clones in this sample may be carry-over from other donors' samples. The rearrangement links TRBV4-1 to TRBJ1-5; unclear D gene. The sequencing input was PBMCs. Here the CDR3 DNA reads TGCGCCAGCAGCCAAGAGGGAGGCTTGGGCAATCAGCCCCAGCATTTT. As protein: CASSQEGGLGNQPQHF.